A single sample gave rise to the 28 T cell receptor beta chains below, sequenced in a study of shared clonotypes between healthy human individuals. Method: immunoSEQ multiplex PCR; TCRdb's copy keeps in-frame clones and lacks some. This table has 2 million to 2.5 million clones, 90% to 95% appearing once. Sequenced sample: naive CD4+ T cells from PBMCs. Subset reported: CD45RA+ positively selected. The receptors were gathered from a man between 18 and 29 years old in good health. Some clones in this sample may be carry-over from other donors' samples.

The chain couples TRBV10-3 to TRBJ2-5; 7 bases agree with TRBD1. The CDR3 loop spans 15 amino acids. The germline V gene has CDR1 ENHRY and CDR2 SYGVKD. After removal of 2 bases from V and 3 bases from J, the junction contained 6 bases not matched to a gene. The CDR3 here is CAISEGGQRKETQYF. CDR3 coding DNA: TGTGCCATCAGTGAGGGGGGACAGAGGAAAGAGACCCAGTACTTC.

The V call is TRBV23-1, the J call TRBJ2-7; 11 nucleotides match TRBD2. TRBV23-1 is recorded as an ORF, its role being uncertain. V lost 7 bases and J lost 1; bases outside the gene matches: 24. There are 21 residues in the CDR3. The chain's CDR3 is CASKPYGGKNGLAGQSYEQYF. The CDR3 coding sequence is TGCGCCAGCAAACCCTACGGGGGGAAAAACGGACTAGCGGGCCAATCCTACGAGCAGTACTTC.

The chain uses TRBV10-1 and TRBJ2-1; 10 bases agree with TRBD2. The germline V gene encodes CDR1 WNHNN and CDR2 SYGVQD (reference sequence). V shed 6 bases and J 8 bases; nucleotides not matched to a gene: 16. The CDR3 runs to 17 residues. CDR3 DNA sequence: TGCGCCAGCAGCCCCCCTAGCGGGAGAACGCGTTTCGATGAGCAGTTCTTC. The encoded protein is CASSPPSGRTRFDEQFF.

The chain recombines TRBV9 with TRBJ2-6; D perhaps matches TRBD2 (5 bases). The CDR3 consists of 15 residues. Germline V lookup: CDR1 SGDLS, CDR2 YYNGEE. Trimming pared 0 bases from V and 4 bases from J, leaving 8 bases between. CDR3: CASSVGGHGANVLTF. The CDR3 region has the DNA TGTGCCAGCAGCGTAGGAGGGCACGGGGCCAACGTCCTGACTTTC.

The J gene is TRBJ2-2, the V gene TRBV29-1; D is possibly TRBD1 (6 bases). The germline V and J ends were trimmed by 5 bases and 6 bases, with 13 bases remaining between them. The CDR3 loop spans 13 amino acids. Per the germline V gene, CDR1 is SQVTM and CDR2 is ANQGSEA. The chain's CDR3 is CSVLAGVSGELFF. As DNA, the CDR3 is TGCAGCGTTCTGGCAGGGGTTTCCGGGGAGCTGTTTTTT.

The rearrangement links TRBV5-1 to TRBJ2-6; D may be TRBD2 (6 bases). CDR3 length equals 14 residues. The V gene lost 4 bases and the J gene lost 2 bases, with 7 bases spanning the gap. Germline CDR1 and CDR2: SGHRS and YFSETQ. Here the CDR3 reads CASSGGAGANVLTF. The CDR3 DNA sequence: TGCGCCAGCAGCGGAGGGGCTGGGGCCAACGTCCTGACTTTC.

The V call is TRBV4-1, the J call TRBJ2-7, with 14 bases that match TRBD2. The CDR3 is 18 residues long. Germline loops: CDR1 MGHRA, CDR2 YSYEKL. The V gene end was trimmed by 2 bases and the J gene end by 6 bases; junction bases not matched to a gene: 12. The CDR3 DNA reads as TGCGCCAGCAGCCAAAGGGGCTCTTGGACTAGCGGGAGGCGCGAGCAGTACTTC. It yields the protein CASSQRGSWTSGRREQYF.

The rearrangement uses TRBV4-1 and TRBJ2-7; 11 positions match TRBD2. Germline CDR1 reads MGHRA; CDR2 reads YSYEKL. This CDR3 region has 16 residues. After removal of 4 bases from V and 0 bases from J, the junction contained 5 bases not matched to a gene. As DNA, the CDR3 is TGCGCCAGCAGCCTCACCGGGACTAGCGGCTCCTACGAGCAGTACTTC. Protein sequence: CASSLTGTSGSYEQYF.

This chain links TRBV28 with TRBJ1-4, with D perhaps matching TRBD1 (5 bases). Trimming cost V 5 bases and J 8 bases, with 18 bases left between them. This CDR3 spans 15 amino acids. Per germline, CDR1 MDHEN and CDR2 SYDVKM. Here the CDR3 DNA reads TGTGCCAGCAGTCAAAATGGGGGGGGAAACGAAAAACTGTTTTTT. Translated: CASSQNGGGNEKLFF.

V gene TRBV5-1 combines with J gene TRBJ2-5; 8 nucleotides agree with TRBD2. With 6 bases clipped from V and 3 bases from J, the junction kept 7 bases outside the gene matches. The CDR3 totals 14 residues. Germline V lookup: CDR1 SGHRS, CDR2 YFSETQ. CDR3 in DNA: TGCGCCAGCACCTCAGTCGGGGGGGAAGAGACCCAGTACTTC. This codes for CASTSVGGEETQYF.

The gene calls are TRBV5-4 and TRBJ2-7, with D tentatively TRBD1 or TRBD2 (6 bases each). CDR1 and CDR2 (germline): SGHNT, YYREEE (reference sequence). There are 16 residues in the CDR3. Trimming stripped 0 bases from V and 0 bases from J, with 13 bases between. The CDR3 nucleotides read TGTGCCAGCAGCTTGGGGGGGGCTCGTTCCTCCTACGAGCAGTACTTC. Residues: CASSLGGARSSYEQYF.

The chain employs TRBV7-8 and TRBJ2-3; D remains unclear. V was trimmed by 4 bases and J by 0 bases, leaving 11 bases between them. The CDR3 sequence is 15 residues long. CDR1 and CDR2 (germline): SGHVS, FQNEAQ. The CDR3 reads CASSSSSRSTDTQYF. The CDR3, as DNA: TGTGCCAGCAGCTCCTCCAGCCGGAGCACAGATACGCAGTATTTT.

DNA of the CDR3: TGTGCCAGCAGTTTATCTGAAAATTTACAAAACATTCAGTACTTC. It translates to CASSLSENLQNIQYF. The chain uses TRBV28 and TRBJ2-4; D gene uncertain. The V and J ends lost 1 base and 5 bases respectively, with 12 bases between them. The germline gives CDR1 MDHEN, CDR2 SYDVKM. The CDR3 has 15 amino acids.

In nucleotides, the CDR3 is TGTGCCAGCAGCCATGACGGGACTTCCTACAATGAGCAGTTCTTC. It yields the protein CASSHDGTSYNEQFF. The gene calls are TRBV7-3 and TRBJ2-1; D might be TRBD2 (6 bases). Germline loops: CDR1 SGHTA, CDR2 FQGTGA. The V end lost 5 bases, the J end lost 1 base, and 12 bases lay between the germline ends. The CDR3 covers 15 residues.

The V gene is TRBV2, the J gene TRBJ1-2, with 8 bases aligning to TRBD1. The V gene's germline CDR1 is SNHLY and CDR2 FYNNEI. The junction had 10 bases not matched to a gene; V was cut back by 5 bases and J by 5 bases. This CDR3 contains 15 residues. CDR3 protein: CASSSAGQGRYGYTF. DNA of the CDR3: TGTGCCAGCAGTTCGGCCGGACAGGGTCGATATGGCTACACCTTC.

This chain uses TRBV9 with TRBJ2-5; TRBD2 might be the D (5 bases). Trimming left V 4 bases short and J 0 bases short, with 19 bases between. CDR1 and CDR2 from the germline V gene are SGDLS and YYNGEE. This CDR3 has 17 amino acids. The chain's CDR3 is CASSPPRGRSYQETQYF. Written as DNA, the CDR3 is TGTGCCAGCAGCCCCCCACGGGGTCGTTCGTACCAAGAGACCCAGTACTTC.

The V call is TRBV4-1, the J call TRBJ1-4; 8 bases are a match to TRBD1. The CDR3 sequence is 15 residues long. Germline-derived CDR1 and CDR2 are MGHRA and YSYEKL. V gave up 4 bases and J gave up 4 bases; unmatched junction bases: 5. This chain's CDR3 is CASSRGQGLNEKLFF. CDR3 nucleotides: TGCGCCAGCAGCCGAGGACAGGGCCTTAATGAAAAACTGTTTTTT.

This clone has only one observation. The V gene is TRBV27, the J gene TRBJ2-3; D unclear. The CDR3 contains 13 residues. The V and J ends lost 4 bases and 6 bases respectively, with 11 bases between them. CDR1 is MNHEY and CDR2 is SMNVEV in the germline V gene (reference sequence). CDR3 bases: TGTGCCAGCAGTTCCACGAACGGGGATACGCAGTATTTT. Translating gives CASSSTNGDTQYF.

This chain connects TRBV2 to TRBJ2-3; TRBD2 is a possible D gene (5 bases). Per the germline V gene, CDR1 is SNHLY and CDR2 is FYNNEI. The CDR3 extends over 15 amino acids. Between the trimmed V and J ends, which lost 6 bases and 0 bases, there was a span of 13 bases. The CDR3 bases are TGTGCCAGCAGCGGGATTAGCCTTAGCACAGATACGCAGTATTTT. Its protein product is CASSGISLSTDTQYF.

The chain couples TRBV28 to TRBJ1-1, with TRBD1 identical over 9 bases. This CDR3 is built from 16 residues. Trimming took 6 bases from V and 5 from J; bases not matched to a gene: 13. The germline V gene has CDR1 MDHEN and CDR2 SYDVKM. The CDR3 nucleotides read TGTGCCAGCAGCCTCCAAAGGGGACAGGGAGAGACTGAAGCTTTCTTT. As protein: CASSLQRGQGETEAFF.

Written as DNA, the CDR3 is TGTGCCTGGAGTGCGTGGCTATCGGGGAGCTCCTACGAGCAGTACTTC. It encodes CAWSAWLSGSSYEQYF. V gene TRBV30 combines with J gene TRBJ2-7; D possibly corresponds to TRBD2 (5 bases). With 1 base removed from V and 0 bases from J, the gap between germline ends came to 16 bases. CDR1 and CDR2 from the germline V gene are GTSNPN and SVGIG (reference sequence). The CDR3 is made up of 16 amino acids.

The rearrangement links TRBV28 to TRBJ2-7; 11 bases align to TRBD1. The CDR3 has 16 residues. Per germline, CDR1 MDHEN and CDR2 SYDVKM. V shed 3 bases and J 4 bases; nucleotides not matched to a gene: 8. The DNA for the CDR3 is TGTGCCAGCAGTTTCGCCGCGGGACAGGGGGTGTACGAGCAGTACTTC. Translating gives CASSFAAGQGVYEQYF.

The chain has TRBV9 and TRBJ2-1; D might be TRBD1 (5 bases). V gave up 4 bases and J gave up 6 bases, with 11 bases separating them. Germline V gives CDR1 SGDLS, CDR2 YYNGEE. This CDR3 spans 13 amino acids. The CDR3 DNA reads TGTGCCAGCAGCCTGACAGCACTCAATGAGCAGTTCTTC. Translating it yields CASSLTALNEQFF.

The chain employs TRBV15 and TRBJ1-5; D is uncertain. The length of the CDR3 is 15 residues. V was clipped by 5 bases and J by 0 bases, with 11 bases between them. The germline V gene has CDR1 LNHNV and CDR2 YYDKDF (reference sequence). DNA for the CDR3: TGTGCCACCAGCCCCCCTGGCCATAGCAATCAGCCCCAGCATTTT. The encoded protein is CATSPPGHSNQPQHF.

This clone has just one count. This chain joins TRBV30 and TRBJ2-7; possible D gene TRBD2, 6 bases. The germline V gene encodes CDR1 GTSNPN and CDR2 SVGIG (reference sequence). The length of the CDR3 is 13 residues. V was pared by 4 bases and J by 6 bases, with 16 bases between. CDR3 sequence: CAWNRDSLSEQYF. The DNA of the CDR3 is TGTGCCTGGAACCGGGACTCCCTATCCGAGCAGTACTTC.

This chain links TRBV5-1 with TRBJ2-2; no clear D gene. The V gene lost 0 bases and the J gene lost 4 bases, with 7 bases spanning the gap. Per the germline V gene, CDR1 is SGHRS and CDR2 is YFSETQ. The length of the CDR3 is 14 residues. CDR3 nucleotide sequence: TGCGCCAGCAGCTTGGACTCGAGCACCGGGGAGCTGTTTTTT. It encodes CASSLDSSTGELFF.

About this clone: Other DNA sequences in this specimen translate into the identical CDR3. This chain connects TRBV5-4 to TRBJ2-3; 7 bases match TRBD2. V gave up 0 bases and J gave up 4 bases; unmatched junction bases: 5. The CDR3 has 15 amino acids. CDR1 is SGHNT, CDR2 YYREEE, per germline (reference sequence). In DNA form, the CDR3 reads TGTGCCAGCAGCTTGGTGGCGGGAGTAGCAGATACGCAGTATTTT. It encodes CASSLVAGVADTQYF.

As concerns this clone: The same CDR3 is also encoded by other DNA sequences in this sample. V is TRBV18 and J is TRBJ2-2; TRBD2 matches 7 bases. The CDR3 is made up of 16 amino acids. The V segment lost 3 bases and the J segment 2 bases; nucleotides outside the gene matches: 6. Germline values: CDR1 KGHSH, CDR2 LQKENI. CDR3 sequence: CASSPALAENTGELFF. CDR3 bases: TGTGCCAGCTCACCGGCCCTAGCGGAAAACACCGGGGAGCTGTTTTTT.